The clone carrying this T cell receptor (beta chain) was observed many times. What it recognizes is unknown. The data stem from a study of T cells in Graves' hyperthyroidism and ophthalmopathy. Whole-study findings and limits: Stable hyperthyroidism and ophthalmopathy were separated using 13 V-J signatures. The model's output predicted ophthalmopathy at a median of around 7 months prior to onset.

What was amplified from RNA transcripts were TCR beta CDR3 regions. An initial round of RT-PCR targeting the TCR CDR3 relied on the HTBI primer set. TCRdb recomputed calls from the multiplex PCR reads with MiXCR, one row per CDR3 protein. The table records around 690,000 distinct CDR3 sequences, less than 25% of them present only once. Trimming shortened V by 0 bases and J by 0 bases, and 9 bases separated the two germline ends. CDR3 size: 15 residues. The germline gives CDR1 SGHAT, CDR2 FQNNGV. Each ophthalmopathy patient scored at least 3 on the Clinical Activity Score and at least 4 on NOSPECS grade, with duration under 3 months. PBMCs were derived from roughly 10 ml fresh peripheral blood.

The receptor was derived from a man aged 25-45 years with Graves' ophthalmopathy. V gene TRBV11-2 combines with J gene TRBJ2-7; D gene uncertain. Material: blood. The CDR3 DNA sequence: TGTGCCAGCAGCTTAGAGACGCCAGCCTCCTACGAGCAGTACTTC. This translates into CASSLETPASYEQYF.